Each of the 7 T cell receptor beta chains below was sequenced from the same sample in a study of identical twins. MiXCR, applied by TCRdb to the 5' RACE reads, yields one record per CDR3 protein. The sample includes around 480,000 distinct CDR3 sequences, 13% to 15% seen only once; the top ten take approximately 0.98%. These data also featured in a second study, about yellow fever vaccine responses in identical twins.

Sequencing used CD4+ T cells sorted from blood. All receptors derive from a woman between 18 and 30 years old in good health.

The chain carries TRBV3-1 and TRBJ1-1; TRBD1 agrees at 7 bases. The germline CDR1 and CDR2 sequences are LGHDT and YNNKEL (reference sequence). The CDR3 loop spans 14 amino acids. After removal of 2 bases from V and 4 bases from J, the junction contained 4 bases not matched to a gene. This CDR3 is CASSQRQGLTEAFF. The CDR3 DNA is TGTGCCAGCAGCCAACGACAGGGACTCACTGAAGCTTTCTTT.

This clonotype was picked up many times. An end of the junction does not agree with germline; a read error may underlie this. The V gene is TRBV20-1, the J gene TRBJ2-7, with D tentatively TRBD2 (5 bases). The CDR3 spans 15 residues. Germline V lookup: CDR1 DFQATT, CDR2 SNEGSKA (reference sequence). The CDR3 DNA reads TGCAGTGCTGGAGATACTAGTTTCGCGGCTACTGAGCAGTACTTC. Amino acids: CSAGDTSFAATEQYF.

The chain joins TRBV4-3 to TRBJ2-7; the D gene is possibly TRBD1 (5 bases). CDR1 is LGHNA, CDR2 YSLEER, per germline. V was cut by 4 bases and J by 0 bases, with 19 bases left in between. CDR3 size: 17 residues. The CDR3 DNA reads as TGCGCCAGCAGCCTTCAGGTGGGGCTACCCTTCTCCTACGAGCAGTACTTC. Protein product: CASSLQVGLPFSYEQYF.

The chain links TRBV18 to TRBJ1-4, with TRBD1 as a possible D gene (6 bases). The length of the CDR3 is 13 residues. Germline V gene data show CDR1 as KGHSH and CDR2 as LQKENI. Trimming removed 5 bases from V and 7 bases from J, with 11 bases in between. This CDR3 is CASSGQFGEKLFF. The DNA of the CDR3 is TGTGCCAGCTCAGGACAGTTTGGTGAAAAACTGTTTTTT.

This clonotype turned up a few times. The chain employs TRBV5-1 and TRBJ1-4; TRBD1 is a possible D gene (5 bases). Per germline, CDR1 SGHRS and CDR2 YFSETQ. V lost 4 bases and J lost 3, with 10 bases in between. The CDR3 loop spans 14 amino acids. CDR3: CASSVGGSNEKLFF. The DNA for the CDR3 is TGCGCCAGCAGCGTTGGGGGATCTAATGAAAAACTGTTTTTT.

This clonotype was detected only a few times. This chain uses TRBV20-1 with TRBJ2-7; TRBD1 might be the D (6 bases). Looked up from germline, CDR1 is DFQATT and CDR2 is SNEGSKA (reference sequence). The CDR3 covers 16 residues. The V and J ends lost 0 bases and 4 bases respectively, with 19 bases between them. The DNA of the CDR3 is TGCAGTGCTAGAGATTGGGGGCCGAGTGGGTTTTACGAGCAGTACTTC. As protein: CSARDWGPSGFYEQYF.

The CDR3: CASRGQDSSSTDTQYF. As DNA, the CDR3 is TGTGCCAGCCGCGGACAGGACTCTTCTAGCACAGATACGCAGTATTTT. The chain uses TRBV2 and TRBJ2-3; 7 bases fit TRBD1. Trimming at V came to 8 bases and at J to 0 bases, leaving 11 bases not matched to a gene. The CDR3 has 16 amino acids. Germline CDR1 and CDR2: SNHLY and FYNNEI. Looking up the rest from reference TRBV2 and TRBJ2-3 gives the full variable domain: EPEVTQTPSHQVTQMGQEVILRCVPISNHLYFYWYRQILGQKVEFLVSFYNNEISEKSEIFDDQFSVERPDGSNFTLKIRSTKLEDSAMYFCASRGQDSSSTDTQYFGPGTRLTVL.